This is a list of T cell receptor beta chains from one sample in a study of cytomegalovirus exposure and HLA in healthy donors. Sequencing used immunoSEQ multiplex PCR; TCRdb keeps in-frame clones, though not all of them. The repertoire has approximately 150,000 clones, around 85% of them found once; the top ten carry approximately 4.5%. Source material: PBMCs. The receptors were sampled from a man in his forties in good health and CMV-seronegative. CDR3s include the opening cysteine and the closing phenylalanine or tryptophan. The order of the fields is J gene, D gene, V gene, clone size, CDR3 DNA, CDR3 protein. D genes are given only for firm matches. Clone size appears in some rows only: once, few, many, or a class for an expanded clone.

j_gene: TRBJ2-4
d_gene: TRBD2
v_gene: TRBV7-2
abundance: -
CDR3nt: TGTGCCAGCAGCTTAGTGGCTAGCGGGGGCAAAAACATTCAGTACTTC
CDR3aa: CASSLVASGGKNIQYF

j_gene: TRBJ2-4
d_gene: -
v_gene: TRBV7-2
abundance: -
CDR3nt: TGTGCCAGCAGCCGGGGACTGTCGGAAAACATTCAGTACTTC
CDR3aa: CASSRGLSENIQYF

j_gene: TRBJ1-1
d_gene: TRBD1
v_gene: TRBV5-6
abundance: once
CDR3nt: TGTGCCAGCAGCCGACAGGGGTGGAACACTGAAGCTTTCTTT
CDR3aa: CASSRQGWNTEAFF

j_gene: TRBJ2-1
d_gene: TRBD2
v_gene: TRBV6-4
abundance: -
CDR3nt: TGTGCCAGCAGTGACGGGTTAGCGGGGGGCTCGCAGTTCTTC
CDR3aa: CASSDGLAGGSQFF

j_gene: TRBJ1-1
d_gene: TRBD1
v_gene: TRBV7-9
abundance: -
CDR3nt: TGTGCCAGCAGCCGATCGACAGGGGGGAACACTGAAGCTTTCTTT
CDR3aa: CASSRSTGGNTEAFF

j_gene: TRBJ2-1
d_gene: TRBD1
v_gene: TRBV2
abundance: -
CDR3nt: TGTGCCAGCAGGACGGACAGGGACTACAATGAGCAGTTCTTC
CDR3aa: CASRTDRDYNEQFF

j_gene: TRBJ2-2
d_gene: -
v_gene: TRBV4-1
abundance: -
CDR3nt: TGCGCCAGCAGCCAAGGTTTCTCTACGGGGATACTGAACACCGGGGAGCTGTTTTTT
CDR3aa: CASSQGFSTGILNTGELFF

j_gene: TRBJ1-2
d_gene: -
v_gene: TRBV25-1
abundance: -
CDR3nt: TGTGCCAGCAGTGCAGGGGCGTCTGGCTACACCTTC
CDR3aa: CASSAGASGYTF

j_gene: TRBJ2-3
d_gene: -
v_gene: TRBV5-6
abundance: -
CDR3nt: TGTGCCAGCAGCTTGTCGGGGATTGGTCCTAGCACAGATACGCAGTATTTT
CDR3aa: CASSLSGIGPSTDTQYF

j_gene: TRBJ2-1
d_gene: -
v_gene: TRBV15
abundance: -
CDR3nt: TGTGCCACCAAATCGGACAGATCCGGGCACAATGAGCAGTTCTTC
CDR3aa: CATKSDRSGHNEQFF

j_gene: TRBJ1-5
d_gene: TRBD1
v_gene: TRBV7-9
abundance: -
CDR3nt: TGTGCCAGCAGCCCCGACAGGGGGGGTCAGCCCCAGCATTTT
CDR3aa: CASSPDRGGQPQHF

j_gene: TRBJ1-6
d_gene: -
v_gene: TRBV5-4
abundance: -
CDR3nt: TGTGCCAGCAGTCTCGAGCTCAGGAATTCACCCCTCCACTTT
CDR3aa: CASSLELRNSPLHF

j_gene: TRBJ2-3
d_gene: TRBD1
v_gene: TRBV6-1
abundance: -
CDR3nt: TGTGCCAGCAGTGCGAGACAGGGGCAGGATGATACGCAGTATTTT
CDR3aa: CASSARQGQDDTQYF

j_gene: TRBJ1-5
d_gene: -
v_gene: TRBV5-1
abundance: -
CDR3nt: TGCGCCAGCAGCTTGGGGGAGTGGAGCTTAGGCAATCAGCCCCAGCATTTT
CDR3aa: CASSLGEWSLGNQPQHF

j_gene: TRBJ1-1
d_gene: -
v_gene: TRBV6-5
abundance: -
CDR3nt: TGTGCCAGCAGGCCCATAATAGATGCTTTCTTT
CDR3aa: CASRPIIDAFF

j_gene: TRBJ2-7
d_gene: -
v_gene: TRBV7-2
abundance: -
CDR3nt: TGTGCCAGCACCCTTCTTTACGAGCAGTACTTC
CDR3aa: CASTLLYEQYF

j_gene: TRBJ1-2
d_gene: TRBD1
v_gene: TRBV11-2
abundance: -
CDR3nt: TGTGCCAGCAGCTTAGGGACGACAGGGGACTATGACTACACCTTC
CDR3aa: CASSLGTTGDYDYTF

j_gene: TRBJ1-1
d_gene: TRBD1
v_gene: TRBV7-3
abundance: -
CDR3nt: TGTGCCAGCAGCTCCTCAGGGGGTAAATTGGCTTTCTTT
CDR3aa: CASSSSGGKLAFF

j_gene: TRBJ1-1
d_gene: -
v_gene: TRBV19
abundance: few
CDR3nt: TGTGCCAGTAGTATCGGCGGGGGGAACACTGAAGCTTTCTTT
CDR3aa: CASSIGGGNTEAFF

j_gene: TRBJ1-2
d_gene: TRBD1
v_gene: TRBV7-3
abundance: -
CDR3nt: TGTGCCAGCAGCTCCCCAGGGACAGGGGAAGGCTACACCTTC
CDR3aa: CASSSPGTGEGYTF

j_gene: TRBJ1-1
d_gene: TRBD1
v_gene: TRBV4-1
abundance: few
CDR3nt: TGCGCCAGCAGCCCATTAGGACAGGAGAAGGTAGCTTTCTTT
CDR3aa: CASSPLGQEKVAFF

j_gene: TRBJ1-6
d_gene: TRBD1
v_gene: TRBV7-2
abundance: -
CDR3nt: TGTGCCAGCAGCTTGACAGGGAGCTCCTATAATTCACCCCTCCACTTT
CDR3aa: CASSLTGSSYNSPLHF

j_gene: TRBJ2-5
d_gene: -
v_gene: TRBV7-9
abundance: once
CDR3nt: TGTGCCAGCACGGCTTGGTTAGGGGGTCGCGAAGAGACCCAGTACTTC
CDR3aa: CASTAWLGGREETQYF

j_gene: TRBJ1-6
d_gene: TRBD1
v_gene: TRBV27
abundance: -
CDR3nt: TGTGCCAGCAGGACGACAGGGGCCAATTCACCCCTCCACTTT
CDR3aa: CASRTTGANSPLHF

j_gene: TRBJ1-2
d_gene: TRBD1
v_gene: TRBV6-1
abundance: -
CDR3nt: TGTGCCAGCAGTGAGGCGGACAGGGGCGGCTATGGCTACACCTTC
CDR3aa: CASSEADRGGYGYTF

j_gene: TRBJ1-2
d_gene: -
v_gene: TRBV6-6
abundance: -
CDR3nt: TGTGCCAGCACTGGGGGCAACTATGGCTACACCTTC
CDR3aa: CASTGGNYGYTF

j_gene: TRBJ2-3
d_gene: -
v_gene: TRBV6-5
abundance: -
CDR3nt: TGTGCCAGCAGTTCGGGGGGCCGGGTAGATACGCAGTATTTT
CDR3aa: CASSSGGRVDTQYF

j_gene: TRBJ1-5
d_gene: -
v_gene: TRBV5-1
abundance: -
CDR3nt: TGCGCCAGCAGCCCGGTGGCAGGCTTCAATCAGCCCCAGCATTTT
CDR3aa: CASSPVAGFNQPQHF

j_gene: TRBJ1-1
d_gene: -
v_gene: TRBV14
abundance: once
CDR3nt: TGTGCCAGCAGCCGATCGATTGAGGGAGCTTTCTTT
CDR3aa: CASSRSIEGAFF